The text below deals with one T cell receptor (beta chain). Germline loops: CDR1 SGHTA, CDR2 FQGTGA. The ends lost 0 bases at V and 2 bases at J; junction bases unmatched: 1. The CDR3 sequence is 15 residues long. This record comes from a study of T cells of healthy individuals. One entry per CDR3 protein results from TCRdb running MiXCR on the 5' RACE reads. The profile covers tens of thousands of distinct CDR3 sequences, with around 15% appearing a single time and approximately 4.8% taken by the ten largest. The chain links TRBV7-3 to TRBJ2-1, with 7 bases fitting TRBD2. The TCR comes from a human donor in good health. CDR3 bases: TGTGCCAGCAGCTTAACCGGGGGGACCTACAATGAGCAGTTCTTC. It is translated as CASSLTGGTYNEQFF.